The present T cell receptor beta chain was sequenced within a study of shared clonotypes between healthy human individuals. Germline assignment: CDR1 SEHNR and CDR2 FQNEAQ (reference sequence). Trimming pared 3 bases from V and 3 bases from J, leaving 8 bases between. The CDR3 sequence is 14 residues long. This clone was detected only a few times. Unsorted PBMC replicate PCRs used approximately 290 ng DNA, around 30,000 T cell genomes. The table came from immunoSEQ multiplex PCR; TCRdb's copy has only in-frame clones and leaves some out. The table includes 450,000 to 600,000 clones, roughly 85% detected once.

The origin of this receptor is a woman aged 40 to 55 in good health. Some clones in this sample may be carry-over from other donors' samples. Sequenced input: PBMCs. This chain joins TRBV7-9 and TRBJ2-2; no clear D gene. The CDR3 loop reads CASSLRVDTGELFF. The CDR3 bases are TGTGCCAGCAGCTTGCGAGTTGACACCGGGGAGCTGTTTTTT.